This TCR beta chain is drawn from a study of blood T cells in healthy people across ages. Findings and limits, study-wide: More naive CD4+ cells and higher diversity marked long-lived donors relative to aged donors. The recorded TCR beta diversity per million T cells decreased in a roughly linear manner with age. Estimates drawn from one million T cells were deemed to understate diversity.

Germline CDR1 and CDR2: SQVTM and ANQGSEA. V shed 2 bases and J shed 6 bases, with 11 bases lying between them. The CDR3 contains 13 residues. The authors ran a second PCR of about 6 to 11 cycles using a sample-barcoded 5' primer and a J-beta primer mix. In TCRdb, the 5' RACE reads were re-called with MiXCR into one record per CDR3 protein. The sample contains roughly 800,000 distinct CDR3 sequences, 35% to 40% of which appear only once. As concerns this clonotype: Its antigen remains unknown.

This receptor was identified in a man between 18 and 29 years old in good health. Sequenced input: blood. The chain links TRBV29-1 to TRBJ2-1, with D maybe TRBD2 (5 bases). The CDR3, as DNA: TGCAGCGTTGAACCGAGCGGAGGCAATGAGCAGTTCTTC. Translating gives CSVEPSGGNEQFF.